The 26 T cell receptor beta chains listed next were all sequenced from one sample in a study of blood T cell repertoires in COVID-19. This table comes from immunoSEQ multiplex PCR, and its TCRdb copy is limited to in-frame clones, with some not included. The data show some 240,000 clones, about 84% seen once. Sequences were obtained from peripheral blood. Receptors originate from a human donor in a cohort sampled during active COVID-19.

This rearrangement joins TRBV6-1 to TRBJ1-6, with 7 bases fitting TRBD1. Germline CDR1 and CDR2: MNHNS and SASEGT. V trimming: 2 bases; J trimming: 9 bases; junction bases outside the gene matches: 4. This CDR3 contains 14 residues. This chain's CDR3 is CASSEYRGGSPLHF. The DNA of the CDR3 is TGTGCCAGCAGTGAATACAGGGGAGGTTCACCCCTCCACTTT.

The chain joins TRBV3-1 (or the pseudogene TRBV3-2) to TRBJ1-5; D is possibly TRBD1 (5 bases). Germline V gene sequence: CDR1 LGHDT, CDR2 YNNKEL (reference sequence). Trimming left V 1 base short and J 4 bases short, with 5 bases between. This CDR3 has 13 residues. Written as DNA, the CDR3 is TGTGCCAGCAGCCAAGGGACAAATCAGCCCCAGCATTTT. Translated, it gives CASSQGTNQPQHF.

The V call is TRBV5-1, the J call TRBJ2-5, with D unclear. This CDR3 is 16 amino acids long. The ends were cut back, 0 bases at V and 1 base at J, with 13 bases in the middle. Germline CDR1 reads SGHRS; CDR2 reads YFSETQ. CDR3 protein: CASSLGVKPSQETQYF. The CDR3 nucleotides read TGCGCCAGCAGCTTGGGAGTCAAGCCAAGCCAAGAGACCCAGTACTTC.

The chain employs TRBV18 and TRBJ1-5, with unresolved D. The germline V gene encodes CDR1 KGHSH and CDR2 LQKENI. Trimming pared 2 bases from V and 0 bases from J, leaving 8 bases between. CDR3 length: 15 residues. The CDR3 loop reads CASSPESYSNQPQHF. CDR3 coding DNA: TGTGCCAGCTCACCAGAGAGCTATAGCAATCAGCCCCAGCATTTT.

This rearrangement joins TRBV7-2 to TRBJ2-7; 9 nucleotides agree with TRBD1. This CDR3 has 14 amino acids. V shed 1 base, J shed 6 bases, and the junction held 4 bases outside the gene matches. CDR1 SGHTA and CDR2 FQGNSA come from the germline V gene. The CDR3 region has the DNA TGTGCCAGCAGCTTAGGGGGACAGGGACGCGAGCAGTACTTC. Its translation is CASSLGGQGREQYF.

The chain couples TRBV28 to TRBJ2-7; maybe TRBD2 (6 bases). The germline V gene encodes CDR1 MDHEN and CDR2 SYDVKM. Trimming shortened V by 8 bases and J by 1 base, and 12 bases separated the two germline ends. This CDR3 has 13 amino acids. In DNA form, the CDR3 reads TGTGCCAGCGGTGCGGCGGGGTCCTACGAGCAGTACTTC. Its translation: CASGAAGSYEQYF. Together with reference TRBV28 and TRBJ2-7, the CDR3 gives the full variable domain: DVKVTQSSRYLVKRTGEKVFLECVQDMDHENMFWYRQDPGLGLRLIYFSYDVKMKEKGDIPEGYSVSREKKERFSLILESASTNQTSMYLCASGAAGSYEQYFGPGTRLTVT.

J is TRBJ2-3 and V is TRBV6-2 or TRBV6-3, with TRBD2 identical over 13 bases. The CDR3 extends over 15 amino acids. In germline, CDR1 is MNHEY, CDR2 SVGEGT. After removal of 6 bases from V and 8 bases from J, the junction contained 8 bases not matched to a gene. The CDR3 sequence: CASSPGLAGLITQYF. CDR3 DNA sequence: TGTGCCAGCAGCCCGGGACTAGCGGGGTTGATTACGCAGTATTTT.

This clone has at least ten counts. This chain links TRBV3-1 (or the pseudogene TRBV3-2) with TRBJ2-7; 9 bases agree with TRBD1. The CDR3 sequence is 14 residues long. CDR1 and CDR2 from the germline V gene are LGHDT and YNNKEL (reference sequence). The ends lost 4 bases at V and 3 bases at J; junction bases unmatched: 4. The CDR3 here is CASSREGQGYEQYF. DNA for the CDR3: TGTGCCAGCAGCCGAGAGGGACAGGGCTACGAGCAGTACTTC.

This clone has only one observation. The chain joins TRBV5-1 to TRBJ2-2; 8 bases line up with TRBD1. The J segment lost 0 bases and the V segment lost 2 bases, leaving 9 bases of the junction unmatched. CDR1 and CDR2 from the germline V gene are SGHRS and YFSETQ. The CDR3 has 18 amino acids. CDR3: CASSLNSGQAANTGELFF. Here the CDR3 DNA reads TGCGCCAGCAGCTTAAATTCGGGACAGGCGGCGAACACCGGGGAGCTGTTTTTT.

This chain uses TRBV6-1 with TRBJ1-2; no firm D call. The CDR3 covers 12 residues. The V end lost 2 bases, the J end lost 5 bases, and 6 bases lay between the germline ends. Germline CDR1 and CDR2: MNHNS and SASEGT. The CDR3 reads CASSETVYGYTF. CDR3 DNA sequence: TGTGCCAGCAGTGAAACAGTTTATGGCTACACCTTC.

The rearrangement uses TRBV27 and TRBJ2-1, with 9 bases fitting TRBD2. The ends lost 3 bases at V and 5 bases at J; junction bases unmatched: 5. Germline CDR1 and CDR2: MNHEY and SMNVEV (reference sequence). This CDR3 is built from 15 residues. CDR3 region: CASSLTSGPNNEQFF. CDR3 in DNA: TGTGCCAGCAGTTTGACTAGCGGCCCCAACAATGAGCAGTTCTTC.

CDR3 sequence reads: CASSDGTGADTQYF. The DNA of the CDR3 is TGTGCCAGCAGTGATGGGACAGGGGCTGATACGCAGTATTTT. This sequence joins TRBV2 and TRBJ2-3; 10 bases line up with TRBD1. The CDR3 sequence is 14 residues long. CDR1 and CDR2 from the germline V gene are SNHLY and FYNNEI. The ends lost 3 bases at V and 6 bases at J; junction bases unmatched: 3.

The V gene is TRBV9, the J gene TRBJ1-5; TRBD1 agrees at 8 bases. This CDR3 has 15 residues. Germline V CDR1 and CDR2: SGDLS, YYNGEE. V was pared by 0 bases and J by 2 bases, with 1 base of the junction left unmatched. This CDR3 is CASSVADRGNQPQHF. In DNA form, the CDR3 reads TGTGCCAGCAGCGTAGCGGACAGGGGCAATCAGCCCCAGCATTTT.

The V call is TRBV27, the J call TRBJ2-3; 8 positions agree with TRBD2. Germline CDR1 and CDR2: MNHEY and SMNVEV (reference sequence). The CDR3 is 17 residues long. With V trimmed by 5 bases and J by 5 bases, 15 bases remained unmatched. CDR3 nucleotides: TGTGCCAGCAGTGGGATTTCTACGGGGGGGCCTGAAGATACGCAGTATTTT. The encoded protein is CASSGISTGGPEDTQYF.

Written as DNA, the CDR3 is TGTGCCAGCAGCTACAGGACTAGCGGGAGCGAGCAGTACTTC. Amino acid sequence: CASSYRTSGSEQYF. V is TRBV5-5 and J is TRBJ2-7; the match to TRBD2 covers 13 bases. The CDR3 length is 14 residues. Germline lookup yields CDR1 SGHKS and CDR2 YYEKEE (reference sequence). Losses at the gene ends were 3 bases for V and 6 bases for J; bases not matched to a gene: 3.

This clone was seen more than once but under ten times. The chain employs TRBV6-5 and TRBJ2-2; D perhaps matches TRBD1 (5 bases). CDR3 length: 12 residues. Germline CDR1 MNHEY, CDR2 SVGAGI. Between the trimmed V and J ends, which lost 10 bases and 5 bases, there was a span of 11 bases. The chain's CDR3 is CAIGVGTGELFF. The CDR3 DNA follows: TGTGCCATAGGGGTGGGGACCGGGGAGCTGTTTTTT.

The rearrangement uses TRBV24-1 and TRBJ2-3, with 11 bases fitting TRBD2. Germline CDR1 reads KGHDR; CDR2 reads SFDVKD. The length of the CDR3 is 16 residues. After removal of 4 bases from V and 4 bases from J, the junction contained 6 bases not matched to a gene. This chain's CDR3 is CATSDPVAGGPDTQYF. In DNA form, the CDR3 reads TGTGCCACCAGTGACCCGGTAGCGGGAGGGCCAGATACGCAGTATTTT.

This chain's CDR3 is CASSVPRSHPTYYEQYF. In nucleotides, the CDR3 is TGTGCCAGCAGTGTGCCCAGGTCCCACCCAACTTACTACGAGCAGTACTTC. The chain combines TRBV2 with TRBJ2-7; no firm D call. The CDR3 contains 17 residues. CDR1 and CDR2 from the germline V gene are SNHLY and FYNNEI. With 4 bases removed from V and 3 bases from J, the gap between germline ends came to 22 bases.

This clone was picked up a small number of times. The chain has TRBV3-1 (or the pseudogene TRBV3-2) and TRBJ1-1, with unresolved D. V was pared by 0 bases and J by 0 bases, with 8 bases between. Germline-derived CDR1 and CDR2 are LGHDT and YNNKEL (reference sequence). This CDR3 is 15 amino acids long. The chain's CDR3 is CASSQESPLNTEAFF. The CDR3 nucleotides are TGTGCCAGCAGCCAAGAAAGCCCCTTGAACACTGAAGCTTTCTTT.

CDR3 region: CASSLWGQGEDEQYF. CDR3 bases: TGTGCCAGCAGTTTATGGGGCCAGGGGGAGGACGAGCAGTACTTC. The chain carries TRBV28 and TRBJ2-7, with D perhaps matching TRBD1 (7 bases). This CDR3 contains 15 residues. Germline CDR1 and CDR2: MDHEN and SYDVKM. Trimming removed 0 bases from V and 5 bases from J, with 14 bases in between. The whole variable domain, filled in from reference TRBV28 and TRBJ2-7, reads DVKVTQSSRYLVKRTGEKVFLECVQDMDHENMFWYRQDPGLGLRLIYFSYDVKMKEKGDIPEGYSVSREKKERFSLILESASTNQTSMYLCASSLWGQGEDEQYFGPGTRLTVT.

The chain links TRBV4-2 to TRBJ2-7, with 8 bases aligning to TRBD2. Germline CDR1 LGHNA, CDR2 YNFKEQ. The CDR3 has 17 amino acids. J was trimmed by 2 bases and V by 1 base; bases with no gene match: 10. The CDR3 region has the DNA TGTGCCAGCAGCCAAGGAACCCCTAGCGGGCTTACCTACGAGCAGTACTTC. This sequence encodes CASSQGTPSGLTYEQYF.

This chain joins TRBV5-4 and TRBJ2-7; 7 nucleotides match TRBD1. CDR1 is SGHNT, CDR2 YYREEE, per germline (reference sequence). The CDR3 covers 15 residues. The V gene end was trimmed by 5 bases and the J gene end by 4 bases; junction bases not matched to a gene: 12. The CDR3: CASSPEQGTAYEQYF. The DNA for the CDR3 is TGTGCCAGCAGTCCGGAACAGGGGACGGCTTACGAGCAGTACTTC.

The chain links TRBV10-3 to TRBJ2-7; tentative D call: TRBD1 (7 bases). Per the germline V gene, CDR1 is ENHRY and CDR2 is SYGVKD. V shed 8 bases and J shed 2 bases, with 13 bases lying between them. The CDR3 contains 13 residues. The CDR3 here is CAIRGTVPYEQYF. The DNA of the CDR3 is TGTGCCATCCGCGGGACAGTCCCCTACGAGCAGTACTTC.

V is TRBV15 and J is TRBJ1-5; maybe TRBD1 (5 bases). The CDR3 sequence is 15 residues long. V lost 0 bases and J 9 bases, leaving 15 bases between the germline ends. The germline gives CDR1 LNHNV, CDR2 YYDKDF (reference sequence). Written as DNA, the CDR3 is TGTGCCACCAGCAGAGATCCTGGGGGGGATGGGCCCCAGCATTTT. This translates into CATSRDPGGDGPQHF.

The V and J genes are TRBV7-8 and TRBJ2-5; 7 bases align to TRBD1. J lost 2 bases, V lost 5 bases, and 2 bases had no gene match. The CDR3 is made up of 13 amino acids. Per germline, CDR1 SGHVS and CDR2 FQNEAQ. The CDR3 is CASSQDRQETQYF. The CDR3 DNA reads TGTGCCAGCAGCCAGGACAGGCAAGAGACCCAGTACTTC.

The CDR3 DNA reads TGTGCCAGCAGTTACTCGAGGGGGGGTTCCAATGAAAAGTTCTTC. Translation gives CASSYSRGGSNEKFF. The gene calls are TRBV6-5 and TRBJ2-1; D perhaps matches TRBD2 (7 bases). V was trimmed by 0 bases and J by 14 bases, leaving 20 bases between them. The V gene's germline CDR1 is MNHEY and CDR2 SVGAGI. The CDR3 sequence is 15 residues long.